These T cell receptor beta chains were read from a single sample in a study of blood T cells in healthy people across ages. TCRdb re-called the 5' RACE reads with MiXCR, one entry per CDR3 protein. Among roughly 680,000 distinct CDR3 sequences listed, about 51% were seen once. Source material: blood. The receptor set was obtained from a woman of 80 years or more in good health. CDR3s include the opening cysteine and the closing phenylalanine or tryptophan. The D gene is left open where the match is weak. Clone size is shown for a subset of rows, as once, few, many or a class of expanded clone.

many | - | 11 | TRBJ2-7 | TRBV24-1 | CATSFSYEQYF | TGTGCCACCAGTTTCTCCTACGAGCAGTACTTC
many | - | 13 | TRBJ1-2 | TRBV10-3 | CAISEQGGFGYTF | TGTGCCATCAGTGAACAGGGAGGGTTTGGCTACACCTTC
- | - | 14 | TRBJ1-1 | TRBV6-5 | CASSLGQRNTEAFF | TGTGCCAGCAGTTTGGGACAAAGGAACACTGAAGCTTTCTTT
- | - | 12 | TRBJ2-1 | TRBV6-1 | CASSPLYNEQFF | TGTGCCAGCAGTCCCTTGTACAATGAGCAGTTCTTC
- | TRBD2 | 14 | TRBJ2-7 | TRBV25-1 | CASTSAGGAYEQYF | TGTGCCAGCACCTCCGCGGGAGGAGCCTACGAGCAGTACTTC
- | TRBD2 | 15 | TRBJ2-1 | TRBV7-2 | CASSLDIGTHGGGFF | TGTGCCAGCAGCTTAGATATCGGGACCCATGGGGGGGGGTTCTTC
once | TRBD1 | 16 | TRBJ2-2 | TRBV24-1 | CATSDGTVYSTGELFF | TGTGCCACCAGTGATGGGACAGTGTATAGCACCGGGGAGCTGTTTTTT
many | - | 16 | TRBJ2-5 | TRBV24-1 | CATSDRGQSLQETQYF | TGTGCCACCAGTGACCGGGGACAATCTCTCCAAGAGACCCAGTACTTC
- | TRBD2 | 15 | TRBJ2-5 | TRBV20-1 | CSAISLAGDTRTQYF | TGCAGTGCTATCTCACTAGCGGGGGACACCCGGACCCAGTACTTC
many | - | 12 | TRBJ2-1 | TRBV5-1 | CASSRDRNEQFF | TGCGCCAGCAGCCGAGATAGAAATGAGCAGTTCTTC
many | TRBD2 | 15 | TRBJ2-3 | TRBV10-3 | CAISRGEGSTDTQYF | TGTGCCATCAGCCGGGGGGAGGGGAGCACAGATACGCAGTATTTT
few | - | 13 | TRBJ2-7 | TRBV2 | CASSAAATYEQYF | TGTGCCAGCAGTGCAGCAGCCACCTACGAGCAGTACTTC
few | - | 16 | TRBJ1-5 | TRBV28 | CASSLYAGVNNQPQHF | TGTGCCAGCAGTTTATATGCAGGGGTCAACAATCAGCCCCAGCATTTT
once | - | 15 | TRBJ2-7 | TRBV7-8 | CASSGPTAASYEQYF | TGTGCCAGCAGCGGCCCGACTGCCGCCTCCTACGAGCAGTACTTC
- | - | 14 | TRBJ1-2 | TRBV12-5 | CASGPQGGVYGYTF | TGTGCTAGTGGCCCGCAAGGGGGGGTCTATGGCTACACCTTC
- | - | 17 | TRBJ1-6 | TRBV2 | CASSEQPATSYNSPLHF | TGTGCCAGCAGTGAACAGCCCGCAACATCCTATAATTCACCCCTCCACTTT
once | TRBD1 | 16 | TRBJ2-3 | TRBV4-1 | CASSLATGGIRDTQYF | TGCGCCAGCAGCCTGGCGACAGGGGGGATCAGAGATACGCAGTATTTT
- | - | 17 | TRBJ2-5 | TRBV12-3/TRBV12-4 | CASSPIEGGTTVNEQYF | TGTGCCAGCAGTCCAATTGAAGGGGGAACCACGGTCAATGAGCAGTACTTC
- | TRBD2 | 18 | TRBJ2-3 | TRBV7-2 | CASSLAPRTSGRTDTQYF | TGTGCCAGCAGCTTAGCGCCTCGGACTAGCGGACGCACAGATACGCAGTATTTT
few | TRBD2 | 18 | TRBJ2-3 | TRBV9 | CASSAPFSGRAIGHTQYF | TGTGCCAGCAGCGCACCTTTTAGCGGGAGGGCCATCGGTCATACGCAGTATTTT
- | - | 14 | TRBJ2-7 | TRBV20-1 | CSATDTGSSYEQYF | TGCAGTGCTACGGACACAGGAAGCTCCTACGAGCAGTACTTC
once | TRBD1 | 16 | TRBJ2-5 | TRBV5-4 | CASSPARTGGPETQYF | TGTGCCAGCAGCCCTGCTCGGACAGGGGGGCCAGAGACCCAGTACTTC
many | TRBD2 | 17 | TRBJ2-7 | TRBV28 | CASSPRGLATFLSEQYF | TGTGCCAGCAGCCCTCGCGGACTAGCCACTTTCCTGAGCGAGCAGTACTTC
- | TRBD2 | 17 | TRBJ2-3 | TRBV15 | CATSRVGGSWNTDTQYF | TGTGCCACCAGCAGAGTTGGCGGGAGCTGGAACACAGATACGCAGTATTTT
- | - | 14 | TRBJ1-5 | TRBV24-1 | CAERAARPHQPQHF | TGTGCCGAGCGCGCGGCAAGACCTCATCAGCCCCAGCATTTT
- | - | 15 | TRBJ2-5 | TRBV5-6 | CASSYPTGEGETQYF | TGTGCCAGCAGCTACCCAACAGGGGAGGGAGAGACCCAGTACTTC
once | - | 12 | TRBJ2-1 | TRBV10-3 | CAISGQYNEQFF | TGTGCCATCAGTGGGCAGTACAATGAGCAGTTCTTC
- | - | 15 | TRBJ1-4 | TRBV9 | CASSVFGGYGEKLFF | TGTGCCAGCAGCGTATTCGGGGGCTACGGCGAAAAACTGTTTTTT
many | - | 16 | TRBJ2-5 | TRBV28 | CASSLWGGQNSKTQYF | TGTGCCAGCAGTTTATGGGGGGGACAGAACTCGAAGACCCAGTACTTC
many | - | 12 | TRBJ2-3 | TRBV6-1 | CASSGDTDTQYF | TGTGCCAGCAGTGGAGACACAGATACGCAGTATTTT
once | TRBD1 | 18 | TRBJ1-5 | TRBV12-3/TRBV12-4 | CASSSPPTGDGSNQPQHF | TGTGCCAGCAGTTCCCCACCTACAGGGGACGGGAGCAATCAGCCCCAGCATTTT
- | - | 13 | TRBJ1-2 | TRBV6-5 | CASSPNVGDGYTF | TGTGCCAGCAGTCCAAACGTGGGGGATGGCTACACCTTC
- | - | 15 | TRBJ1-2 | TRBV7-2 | CASSLRSFGNYGYTF | TGTGCCAGCAGCTTAAGGTCTTTTGGCAACTATGGCTACACCTTC
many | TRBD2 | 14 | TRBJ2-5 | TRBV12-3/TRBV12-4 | CASNQGLAGGTQYF | TGTGCCAGCAACCAGGGACTAGCGGGAGGGACCCAGTACTTC
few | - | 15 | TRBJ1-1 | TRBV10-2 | CASSEPTGEPTEAFF | TGCGCCAGCAGTGAGCCTACAGGAGAACCCACTGAAGCTTTCTTT
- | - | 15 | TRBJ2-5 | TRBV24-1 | CATSAGATLGNEQYF | TGTGCCACCAGTGCCGGGGCTACCCTGGGGAATGAGCAGTACTTC
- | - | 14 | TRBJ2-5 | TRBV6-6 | CASEGQQTMKTQYF | TGTGCCAGCGAGGGCCAACAGACGATGAAGACCCAGTACTTC
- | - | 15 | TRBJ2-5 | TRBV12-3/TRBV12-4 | CASSPGTQNGATQYF | TGTGCTAGCAGCCCCGGGACGCAAAATGGAGCGACCCAGTACTTC
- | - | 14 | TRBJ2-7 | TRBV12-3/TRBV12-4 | CASSVTGGSREQYF | TGTGCCAGCAGTGTCACGGGTGGATCCCGCGAGCAGTACTTC
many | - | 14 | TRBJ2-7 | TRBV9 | CASSVGGSSYEQYF | TGTGCCAGCAGCGTAGGGGGCAGCTCCTACGAGCAGTACTTC
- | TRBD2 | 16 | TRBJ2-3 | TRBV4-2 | CASSQDTAGGPQGQYF | TGTGCCAGCAGCCAAGATACGGCGGGGGGGCCTCAGGGGCAGTATTTT
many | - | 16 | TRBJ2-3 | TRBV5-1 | CASSPPTGKVADTQYF | TGCGCCAGCAGCCCACCAACAGGGAAGGTCGCAGATACGCAGTATTTT
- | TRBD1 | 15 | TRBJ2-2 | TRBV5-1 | CAGSLGQGSTGELFF | TGCGCCGGCAGCTTGGGACAGGGGTCCACCGGGGAGCTGTTTTTT
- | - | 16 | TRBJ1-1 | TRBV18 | CASSQSVTATNTEAFF | TGTGCCAGCTCGCAGTCTGTGACAGCAACGAACACTGAAGCTTTCTTT
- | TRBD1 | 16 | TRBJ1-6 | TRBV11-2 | CASSLRWTGRNSPPHF | TGTGCCAGCAGCTTACGCTGGACAGGGAGGAATTCACCCCCCCACTTT